The rows below give T cell receptor beta chains drawn from one sample of a study of cytomegalovirus exposure and HLA in healthy donors. The repertoire was sequenced with immunoSEQ multiplex PCR; TCRdb's copy has only in-frame clones and lacks some. Of over 100,000 clones listed, 70% to 75% are singletons. Sequenced input: PBMCs. Receptors originate from a woman aged 40 to 50 in good health and CMV-seropositive. CDR3s leave out the opening cysteine and the closing phenylalanine or tryptophan.

ASSLLGFGQGGTEAF	TRBV7-2	TRBJ1-1
ASSPGLGGIGEKLF	TRBV5-1	TRBJ1-4
ASSDPTDRLGARTDTQY	TRBV5-4	TRBJ2-3
ATSRGPRQGKNNEQY	TRBV15	TRBJ2-7
ASSLTGGLGSNEQF	TRBV7-6	TRBJ2-1
ASSSPPGSYTEAF	TRBV28	TRBJ1-1
ASSLRPGDGYT	TRBV28	TRBJ1-2
ASTPDGDYGYT	TRBV19	TRBJ1-2
ASSLGAGPYEQY	TRBV5-1	TRBJ2-7
ASSFGLAWNEQF	TRBV5-8	TRBJ2-1
SVAVAGVHTGELF	TRBV29-1	TRBJ2-2
ASSSPFGGNTEAF	TRBV27	TRBJ1-1
ASSQILDRDRVGYT	TRBV4-1	TRBJ1-2
ASSPQAAGVSSPLH	TRBV9	TRBJ1-6
ASSTPAGGYSNQPQH	TRBV28	TRBJ1-5
ASSRTRDFSTEAF	TRBV7-3	TRBJ1-1
ASSESDLNEQF	TRBV6-4	TRBJ2-1
ASSFEGSNTEAF	TRBV7-9	TRBJ1-1
ASKNPSGGSTDTQY	TRBV10-1	TRBJ2-3
ASSFRQATYNSPLH	TRBV27	TRBJ1-6
ASSDTGDDTGELF	TRBV6-4	TRBJ2-2
ASSYSGRSYEQY	TRBV28	NA
ASRHGGGNEQF	TRBV2	TRBJ2-1
ATSREDSSNQPQH	TRBV15	TRBJ1-5
ASSLDRGDEQY	TRBV6-1	NA
ASSSGGRADTQY	TRBV5-6	TRBJ2-3
ASSGTQPSQGFGQETQY	TRBV5-1	TRBJ2-5
ASSSGLAGAPEQF	TRBV7-3	TRBJ2-1
ASSPRTGLVVTGELF	TRBV7-2	TRBJ2-2
SVGGGQGGLWNEQF	TRBV29-1	TRBJ2-1
AISERNVGEGPLH	TRBV10-3	TRBJ1-6
AISEAGSTGELF	TRBV10-3	TRBJ2-2
ASTTESPGNYGYT	TRBV6-1	TRBJ1-2
AISESASANADTQY	TRBV10-3	TRBJ2-3
ASSLGLGGPQH	TRBV7-9	TRBJ1-5
ASSQVGRVDEQY	TRBV4-3	TRBJ2-7
ASSLYIMTGATYEQY	TRBV7-2	TRBJ2-7
ASTEGAGYNEQF	TRBV4-2	TRBJ2-1
ASSGVAGTYEQY	TRBV6-1	TRBJ2-7
AWTSQGHGYT	TRBV30	TRBJ1-2
ASTRQGSNYGYT	TRBV28	TRBJ1-2
ASSNVGLSSGNTIY	TRBV19	TRBJ1-3
ASTISLTRNQETQY	TRBV9	TRBJ2-5
ASSLELANYGYT	TRBV5-5	TRBJ1-2
ASSPGQRSYEQY	TRBV4-3	TRBJ2-7
ASSKPGQGAAGYT	TRBV9	TRBJ1-2
ASSPSTSGGYNEQF	TRBV5-5	TRBJ2-1
ASSSTPLAGVGTDTQY	TRBV7-2	TRBJ2-3
ASAFSTGGKKY	TRBV28	TRBJ2-7
ASSQESGGLTNTGELF	TRBV4-3	TRBJ2-2
ASSLTGGQGSEQY	TRBV7-3	TRBJ2-7
ASSLRRGNQPQH	TRBV5-6	TRBJ1-5
ASSVDGWSTEAF	TRBV9	TRBJ1-1
ASTEGGIGYT	TRBV6-1	TRBJ1-2
ASSPPRDRKAF	TRBV28	TRBJ1-1
ASSPGGRGQGDTQY	TRBV5-5	TRBJ2-3
AISTGQTNTGELF	TRBV10-3	TRBJ2-2
ASSVLAGNQETQY	TRBV2	TRBJ2-5
ASSPRRGNEKLF	TRBV18	TRBJ1-4